This T cell receptor (beta chain) was recovered during a study of CD8 T cells in Susac syndrome. Random hexamers primed reverse transcription of about 0.5 to 1 ug RNA. In TCRdb, the immunoSEQ multiplex PCR reads were re-called with MiXCR into one record per CDR3 protein. The table shows about 120,000 distinct CDR3 sequences, with less than 95% occurring only once. Germline loops: CDR1 MNHNY, CDR2 SVGAGI (reference sequence). This CDR3 is 14 amino acids long. Trimming pared 1 base from V and 1 base from J, leaving 8 bases between. The control participants were healthy donors, and these controls were matched with respect to both age and sex. In contrast to the negatively isolated CD8+ and CD4+ T cells, TEMRA cells were FACS-enriched.

This clonotype originated in a human donor in good health. Material: CD4+ T cells from PBMCs. This chain connects TRBV6-6 to TRBJ2-7; D remains ambiguous. The CDR3 nucleotides read TGTGCCAGCAGTTACTTCGGCACGTCCTACGAGCAGTACTTC. Translated, it gives CASSYFGTSYEQYF.